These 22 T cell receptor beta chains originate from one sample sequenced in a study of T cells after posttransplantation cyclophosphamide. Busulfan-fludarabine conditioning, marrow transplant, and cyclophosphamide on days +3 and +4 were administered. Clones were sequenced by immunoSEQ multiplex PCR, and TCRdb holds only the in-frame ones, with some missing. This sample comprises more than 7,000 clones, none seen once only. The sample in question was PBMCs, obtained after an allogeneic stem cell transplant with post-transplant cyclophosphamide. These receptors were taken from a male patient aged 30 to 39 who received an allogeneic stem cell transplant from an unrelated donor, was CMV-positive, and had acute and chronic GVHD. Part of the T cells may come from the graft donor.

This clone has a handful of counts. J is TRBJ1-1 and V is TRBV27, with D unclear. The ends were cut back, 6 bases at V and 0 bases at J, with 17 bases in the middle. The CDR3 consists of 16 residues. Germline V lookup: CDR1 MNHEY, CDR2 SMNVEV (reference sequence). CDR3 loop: CASRPGSPSLNTEAFF. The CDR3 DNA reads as TGTGCCAGCAGGCCCGGGTCTCCATCTTTGAACACTGAAGCTTTCTTT.

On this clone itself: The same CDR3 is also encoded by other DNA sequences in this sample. CDR3 loop: CASSSGQATDTQYF. The CDR3 DNA reads as TGTGCCAGCAGCTCTGGACAGGCCACAGATACGCAGTATTTT. The rearrangement uses TRBV11-3 and TRBJ2-3; 7 bases line up with TRBD1. The CDR3 is made up of 14 amino acids. Trimming removed 4 bases from V and 2 bases from J; junction bases left unmatched: 3. Germline values: CDR1 SGHNT, CDR2 YENEEA.

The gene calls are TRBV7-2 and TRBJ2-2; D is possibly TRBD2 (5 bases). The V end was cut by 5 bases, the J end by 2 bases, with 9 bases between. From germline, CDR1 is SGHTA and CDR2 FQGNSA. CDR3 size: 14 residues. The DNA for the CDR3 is TGTGCCAGCAGCCGCAGCGGTAACACCGGGGAGCTGTTTTTT. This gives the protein CASSRSGNTGELFF. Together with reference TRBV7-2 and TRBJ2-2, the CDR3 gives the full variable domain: GAGVSQSPSNKVTEKGKDVELRCDPISGHTALYWYRQSLGQGLEFLIYFQGNSAPDKSGLPSDRFSAERTGGSVSTLTIQRTQQEDSAVYLCASSRSGNTGELFFGEGSRLTVL.

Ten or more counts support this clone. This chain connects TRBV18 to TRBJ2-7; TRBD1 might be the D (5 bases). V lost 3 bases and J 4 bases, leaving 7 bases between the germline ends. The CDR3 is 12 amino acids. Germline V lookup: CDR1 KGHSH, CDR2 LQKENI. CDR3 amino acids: CASSPTVYEQYF. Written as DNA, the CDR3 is TGTGCCAGCTCACCGACAGTTTACGAGCAGTACTTC.

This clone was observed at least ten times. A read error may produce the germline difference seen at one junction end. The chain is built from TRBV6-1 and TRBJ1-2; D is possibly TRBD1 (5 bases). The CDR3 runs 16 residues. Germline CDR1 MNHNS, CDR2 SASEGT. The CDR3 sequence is CASSEGMGTSNYGYTF. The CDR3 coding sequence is TGTGCCAGCAGCGAAGGAATGGGGACTTCTAACTATGGCTACACCTTC.

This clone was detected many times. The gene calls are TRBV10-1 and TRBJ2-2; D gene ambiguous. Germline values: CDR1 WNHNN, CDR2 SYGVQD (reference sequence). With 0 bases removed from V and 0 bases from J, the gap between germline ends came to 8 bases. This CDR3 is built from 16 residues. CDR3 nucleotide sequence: TGCGCCAGCAGTGAGTCACGGGTCGCGAACACCGGGGAGCTGTTTTTT. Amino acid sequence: CASSESRVANTGELFF.

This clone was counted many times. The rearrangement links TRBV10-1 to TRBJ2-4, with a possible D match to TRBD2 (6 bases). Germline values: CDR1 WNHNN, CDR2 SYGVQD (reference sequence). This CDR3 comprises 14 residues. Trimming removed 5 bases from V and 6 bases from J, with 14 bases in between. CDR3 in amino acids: CASSPVQAGNIQYF. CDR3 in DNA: TGCGCCAGCAGTCCGGTTCAAGCGGGAAACATTCAGTACTTC.

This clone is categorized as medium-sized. CDR3 bases: TGTGCCAGCAGCTTGGAGGTAAATGAGCAGTTCTTC. This codes for CASSLEVNEQFF. The rearrangement links TRBV5-6 to TRBJ2-1; no reliable D call. The ends were cut back, 0 bases at V and 7 bases at J, with 5 bases in the middle. There are 12 residues in the CDR3. Germline CDR1 is SGHDT and CDR2 is YYEEEE.

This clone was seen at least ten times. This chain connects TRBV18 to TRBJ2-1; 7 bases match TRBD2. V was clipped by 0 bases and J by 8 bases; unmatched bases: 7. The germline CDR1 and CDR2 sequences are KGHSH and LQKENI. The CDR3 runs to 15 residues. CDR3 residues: CASSPPMGGEDEQFF. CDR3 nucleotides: TGTGCCAGCTCACCACCGATGGGAGGGGAAGATGAGCAGTTCTTC.

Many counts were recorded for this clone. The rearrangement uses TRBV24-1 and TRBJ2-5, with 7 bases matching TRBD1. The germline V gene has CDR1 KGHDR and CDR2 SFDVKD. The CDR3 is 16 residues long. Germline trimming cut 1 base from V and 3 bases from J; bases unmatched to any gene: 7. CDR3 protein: CATSDFQQGGEETQYF. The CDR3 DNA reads TGTGCCACCAGTGATTTCCAACAAGGGGGCGAAGAGACCCAGTACTTC.

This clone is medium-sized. The CDR3: CASSAVQPQAGAYNEQFF. The CDR3 DNA follows: TGTGCCAGCAGCGCCGTCCAACCCCAAGCGGGAGCCTACAATGAGCAGTTCTTC. The V call is TRBV9, the J call TRBJ2-1; TRBD2 agrees at 8 bases. Unmatched junction bases numbered 13, after V lost 3 bases and J lost 2 bases. The CDR3 is 18 amino acids. Looked up from germline, CDR1 is SGDLS and CDR2 is YYNGEE.

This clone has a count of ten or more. CDR3 region: CASSIGDRRNYGYTF. The CDR3 coding sequence is TGTGCCAGCAGTATAGGGGACAGGAGAAACTATGGCTACACCTTC. V gene TRBV6-2 or TRBV6-3 combines with J gene TRBJ1-2; the match to TRBD1 covers 8 bases. The CDR3 consists of 15 residues. From germline, CDR1 is MNHEY and CDR2 SVGEGT. The trim removed 5 bases at V and 2 bases at J, leaving 7 bases unmatched.

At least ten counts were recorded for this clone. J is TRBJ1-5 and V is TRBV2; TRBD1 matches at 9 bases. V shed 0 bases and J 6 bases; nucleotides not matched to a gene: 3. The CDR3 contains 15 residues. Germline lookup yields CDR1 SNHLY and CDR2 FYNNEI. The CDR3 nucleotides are TGTGCCAGCAGTGAAGCTACAGGGGGCGTTCAGCCCCAGCATTTT. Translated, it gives CASSEATGGVQPQHF.

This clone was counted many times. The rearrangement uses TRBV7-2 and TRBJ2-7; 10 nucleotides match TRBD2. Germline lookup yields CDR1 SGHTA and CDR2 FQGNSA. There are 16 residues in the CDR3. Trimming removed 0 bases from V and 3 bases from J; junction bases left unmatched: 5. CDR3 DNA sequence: TGTGCCAGCAGCTTAGCTGGACTAGCGGCCCTCTACGAGCAGTACTTC. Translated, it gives CASSLAGLAALYEQYF.

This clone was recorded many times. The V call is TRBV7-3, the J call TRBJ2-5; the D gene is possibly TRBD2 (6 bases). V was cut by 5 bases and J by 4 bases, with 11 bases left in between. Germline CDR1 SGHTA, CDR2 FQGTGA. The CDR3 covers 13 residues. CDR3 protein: CASSALGGETQYF. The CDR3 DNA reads TGTGCCAGCAGCGCGCTGGGGGGAGAGACCCAGTACTTC. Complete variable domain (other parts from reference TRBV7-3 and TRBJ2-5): GAGVSQTPSNKVTEKGKYVELRCDPISGHTALYWYRQSLGQGPEFLIYFQGTGAADDSGLPNDRFFAVRPEGSVSTLKIQRTERGDSAVYLCASSALGGETQYFGPGTRLLVL.

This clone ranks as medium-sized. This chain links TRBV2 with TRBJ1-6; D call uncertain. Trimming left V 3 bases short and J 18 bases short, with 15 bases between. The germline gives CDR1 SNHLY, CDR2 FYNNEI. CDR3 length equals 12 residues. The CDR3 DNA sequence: TGTGCCAGCAGTGATGGGCGAGCAGCAACCCACTTT. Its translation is CASSDGRAATHF.

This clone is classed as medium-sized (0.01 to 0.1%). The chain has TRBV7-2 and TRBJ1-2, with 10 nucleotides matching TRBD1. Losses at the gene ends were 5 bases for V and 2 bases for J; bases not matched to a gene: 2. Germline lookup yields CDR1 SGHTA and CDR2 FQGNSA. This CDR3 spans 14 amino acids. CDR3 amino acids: CASSQGQGNYGYTF. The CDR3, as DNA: TGTGCCAGCAGCCAGGGACAGGGGAACTATGGCTACACCTTC.

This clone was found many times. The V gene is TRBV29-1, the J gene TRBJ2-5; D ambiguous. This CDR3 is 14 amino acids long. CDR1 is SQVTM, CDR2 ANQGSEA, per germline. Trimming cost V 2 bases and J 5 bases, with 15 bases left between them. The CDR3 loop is CSVERPAIPETQYF. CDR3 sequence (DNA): TGCAGCGTTGAAAGGCCAGCGATCCCGGAGACCCAGTACTTC.

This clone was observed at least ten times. CDR3 sequence: CASSFGQGEAFF. DNA of the CDR3: TGTGCCAGCAGTTTCGGACAGGGTGAAGCTTTCTTT. The chain has TRBV6-1 and TRBJ1-1, with TRBD1 identical over 8 bases. Germline assignment: CDR1 MNHNS and CDR2 SASEGT. J was trimmed by 7 bases and V by 5 bases; bases with no gene match: 3. CDR3 length equals 12 residues.

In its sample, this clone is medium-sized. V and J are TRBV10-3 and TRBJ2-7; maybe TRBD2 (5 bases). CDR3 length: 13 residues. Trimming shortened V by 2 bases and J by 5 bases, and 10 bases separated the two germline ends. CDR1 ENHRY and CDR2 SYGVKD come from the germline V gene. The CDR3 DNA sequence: TGTGCCATCAGTGAGGTTCTAGCCCACGAGCAGTACTTC. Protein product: CAISEVLAHEQYF.

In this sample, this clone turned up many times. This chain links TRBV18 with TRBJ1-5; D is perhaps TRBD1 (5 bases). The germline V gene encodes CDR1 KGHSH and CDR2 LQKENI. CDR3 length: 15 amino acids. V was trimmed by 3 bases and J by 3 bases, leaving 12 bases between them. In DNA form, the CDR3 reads TGTGCCAGCTCACCTTCATCAGGGAACAATCAGCCCCAGCATTTT. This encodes CASSPSSGNNQPQHF.

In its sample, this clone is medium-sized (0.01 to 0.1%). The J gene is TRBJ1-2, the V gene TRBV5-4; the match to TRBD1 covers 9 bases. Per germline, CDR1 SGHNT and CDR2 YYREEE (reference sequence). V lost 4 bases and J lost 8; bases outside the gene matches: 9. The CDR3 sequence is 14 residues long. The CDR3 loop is CASSGWGQGGGYTF. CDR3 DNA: TGTGCCAGCAGCGGATGGGGACAGGGAGGCGGCTACACCTTC. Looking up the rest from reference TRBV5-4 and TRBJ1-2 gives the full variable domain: ETGVTQSPTHLIKTRGQQVTLRCSSQSGHNTVSWYQQALGQGPQFIFQYYREEENGRGNFPPRFSGLQFPNYSSELNVNALELDDSALYLCASSGWGQGGGYTFGSGTRLTVV.